The rows below give T cell receptor beta chains drawn from one sample of a study of cytomegalovirus exposure and HLA in healthy donors. Measured with immunoSEQ multiplex PCR; TCRdb has only the in-frame clones, and not every one. This sample has fewer than 200,000 clones; about 83% occur once, and the top ten carry 1.4%. Sequences were obtained from PBMCs. The receptors stem from a woman aged 25 to 39 in good health and CMV-seronegative. Each CDR3 is given with its conserved first and last residue. The D gene is left open where the match is weak. The size field is filled for only some rows; it gives once, few, many or a size class.

j_call | d_call | clone_size | v_call | cdr3_nt | cdr3_aa
TRBJ2-1 | TRBD2 | NA | TRBV10-2 | TGCGCCAGCAGTGACTTAGCGGGGGGGCAGGATGAGCAGTTCTTC | CASSDLAGGQDEQFF
TRBJ2-2 | NA | NA | TRBV7-2 | TGTGCCAGCAGCTTAGCCAGTGGGGCCAAAACCGGGGAGCTGTTTTTT | CASSLASGAKTGELFF
TRBJ2-7 | NA | few | TRBV5-1 | TGCGCCAGCAGCTTGGCCGGGCAGGGTACCCACGAGCAGTACTTC | CASSLAGQGTHEQYF
TRBJ2-2 | NA | NA | TRBV5-1 | TGCGCCAGCAGCTTACAGCCACAGGGAATGGCCGGGGAGCTGTTTTTT | CASSLQPQGMAGELFF
TRBJ1-4 | NA | NA | TRBV11-2 | TGTGCCAGCAGCTCACACTCTGGGACACGGGAAAAACTGTTTTTT | CASSSHSGTREKLFF
TRBJ2-5 | NA | NA | TRBV14 | TGTGCCAGCAGCCGAGGGGAGACCCAGTACTTC | CASSRGETQYF
TRBJ1-1 | NA | NA | TRBV19 | TGTGCCAGTGCTATTGGGGGCCGGGTGAACACTGAAGCTTTCTTT | CASAIGGRVNTEAFF
TRBJ2-3 | NA | NA | TRBV18 | TGTGCCAGCTCACCCGGGACAACCACAGATACGCAGTATTTT | CASSPGTTTDTQYF
TRBJ2-7 | NA | NA | TRBV9 | TGTGCCAGCAGCGTAGATGCGCGGTGGGGGGAAGAGCAGTACTTC | CASSVDARWGEEQYF
TRBJ1-5 | NA | NA | TRBV9 | TGTGCCAGCAGTAGGGGGACGGACTCCCGGCCCCAGCATTTT | CASSRGTDSRPQHF
TRBJ1-2 | TRBD1 | NA | TRBV5-1 | TGCGCCAGCAGCCCTACAGTTTGGGACAGATCTGGCTACACCTTC | CASSPTVWDRSGYTF
TRBJ1-2 | NA | NA | TRBV30 | TGTGCCTGGAGTCCTTACAGGGAATACTATGGCTACACCTTC | CAWSPYREYYGYTF
TRBJ1-5 | NA | NA | TRBV19 | TGTGCCAGTCGCCTAGCCCGAGATCAGCCCCAGCATTTT | CASRLARDQPQHF
TRBJ2-4 | NA | NA | TRBV6-1 | TGTGCCAGTGCGGCGGGTGAGGGCTCGAGCATTCAGTACTTC | CASAAGEGSSIQYF
TRBJ1-6 | NA | many | TRBV7-9 | TGTGCCAGCAGCTTGCGGGACGGAATTAATTCACCCCTCCACTTT | CASSLRDGINSPLHF
TRBJ2-7 | NA | NA | TRBV2 | TGTGCCAGCATATGGCTAGACGTTTACGAGCAGTACTTC | CASIWLDVYEQYF
TRBJ1-2 | NA | NA | TRBV5-1 | TGCGCCAGCAGCTTGGACAGCTTAGGAACGAACTATGGCTACACCTTC | CASSLDSLGTNYGYTF
TRBJ2-1 | TRBD2 | NA | TRBV27 | TGTGCCAGCAGTTTTGGGGGGGGGAATGAGCAGTTCTTC | CASSFGGGNEQFF
TRBJ1-1 | TRBD1 | NA | TRBV19 | TGTGCCAGTATCGGACCGGGACAGGGTAGGTGGGAAGCTTTCTTT | CASIGPGQGRWEAFF
TRBJ2-7 | NA | NA | TRBV29-1 | TGCAGCGTTGAAAGATCGGGAACCTACGAGCAGTACTTC | CSVERSGTYEQYF
TRBJ2-1 | TRBD2 | NA | TRBV7-6 | TGTGCCAGCAGCGAGCGGGGGGGCCTTCGGTTCTTC | CASSERGGLRFF
TRBJ2-7 | NA | NA | TRBV18 | TGTGCCAGCTCACCGGGAACGGACGGGGCCTACGAGCAGTACTTC | CASSPGTDGAYEQYF
TRBJ2-1 | TRBD2 | NA | TRBV29-1 | TGCAGCGGATCCCTTAGCGGGAACTACAATGAGCAGTTCTTC | CSGSLSGNYNEQFF
TRBJ1-2 | NA | few | TRBV6-5 | TGTGCCAGCAGGGAGGGCGGTGGCTACACCTTC | CASREGGGYTF
TRBJ1-4 | NA | NA | TRBV5-6 | TGTGCCAGCAGCTTGGCTGGGCTGAATGAAAAACTGTTTTTT | CASSLAGLNEKLFF
TRBJ2-2 | NA | once | TRBV10-3 | TGTGCCATCAGTGCGATGGGACTTGGCACCGGGGAGCTGTTTTTT | CAISAMGLGTGELFF
TRBJ2-3 | TRBD2 | NA | TRBV6-1 | TGTGCCAGCAGTGAGGGACTAGCGGGGGCAGATACGCAGTATTTT | CASSEGLAGADTQYF
TRBJ2-3 | NA | NA | TRBV4-1 | TGCGCCAGCAGCCAAGATTGGGGGGTCACGGCAGATACGCAGTATTTT | CASSQDWGVTADTQYF
TRBJ2-1 | NA | NA | TRBV20-1 | TGCAGTGCTAATCCTCGGAATGAGCAGTTCTTC | CSANPRNEQFF
TRBJ2-7 | NA | NA | TRBV19 | TGTGCCAGTAGTATGTCAGGACAGTCGGGCTACGAGCAGTACTTC | CASSMSGQSGYEQYF
TRBJ2-2 | NA | once | TRBV7-2 | TGTGCCAGCAGCTTAGGGCACCTAGGAGGAAAGGACGGGGAGCTGTTTTTT | CASSLGHLGGKDGELFF
TRBJ2-7 | NA | NA | TRBV10-3 | TGTGCCATCAGGAAACTCGGTTACGAGCAGTACTTC | CAIRKLGYEQYF
TRBJ1-1 | NA | NA | TRBV5-5 | TGTGCCAGCAGCATACACAGAGTACCGAACACTGAAGCTTTCTTT | CASSIHRVPNTEAFF
TRBJ1-1 | NA | few | TRBV15 | TGTGCCACCAGCAGAGACAGGGTTGGCACTGAAGCTTTCTTT | CATSRDRVGTEAFF
TRBJ2-1 | TRBD2 | NA | TRBV27 | TGTGCCAGCAGTCGAACGGGGGGGCCTTTGAATGAGCAGTTCTTC | CASSRTGGPLNEQFF
TRBJ1-6 | NA | NA | TRBV5-4 | TGTGCCAGCAGCTTGCTAGATGGACAGAGTAATTCACCCCTCCACTTT | CASSLLDGQSNSPLHF
TRBJ2-7 | TRBD1 | NA | TRBV9 | TGTGCCAGCAGCCCGAGCCGGGACAGGGGTGTATACGAGCAGTACTTC | CASSPSRDRGVYEQYF
TRBJ1-1 | TRBD1 | NA | TRBV7-9 | TGTGCCCGCCGACAGGGTAAGGACATGAACACTGAAGCTTTCTTT | CARRQGKDMNTEAFF
TRBJ2-1 | NA | NA | TRBV6-1 | TGTGCCAGCAGTCTCCACAGAGACAATGAGCAGTTCTTC | CASSLHRDNEQFF
TRBJ1-1 | NA | NA | TRBV27 | TGTGCCAGCAGTTTATCATCCCCAGGGGCGTTGAACACTGAAGCTTTCTTT | CASSLSSPGALNTEAFF
TRBJ2-7 | NA | once | TRBV29-1 | TGCAGCGTTGAAACGCCAGGGAGGTACGAGCAGTACTTC | CSVETPGRYEQYF
TRBJ1-2 | TRBD1 | NA | TRBV6-1 | TGTGCCAGCAGTATCGGGACAGCCTATGGCTACACCTTC | CASSIGTAYGYTF
TRBJ2-3 | NA | NA | TRBV2 | TGTGCCAGCAGTGAAGGGCGGGGGCGTACAGATACGCAGTATTTT | CASSEGRGRTDTQYF
TRBJ2-7 | TRBD1 | NA | TRBV4-3 | TGCGCCAGCAGCCAAGATTCGGGGACAGGGGGCCGGACCTACGAGCAGTACTTC | CASSQDSGTGGRTYEQYF
TRBJ2-6 | TRBD1 | NA | TRBV2 | TGTGCCAGCAGTTCGACAGGGGCGGGGGCCAACGTCCTGACTTTC | CASSSTGAGANVLTF
TRBJ2-7 | NA | NA | TRBV5-8 | TGTGCCAGCAGCTTGGTTTCGGGGAACGAGCAGTACTTC | CASSLVSGNEQYF
TRBJ2-1 | NA | once | TRBV5-4 | TGTGCCAGCAGCGCCCATTCGAGCTCCTACAATGAGCAGTTCTTC | CASSAHSSSYNEQFF
TRBJ2-7 | NA | NA | TRBV19 | TGTGCCAGTAGTATGGTTCGGAGGGGCGTCCGGGCCTACGAGCAGTACTTC | CASSMVRRGVRAYEQYF
TRBJ1-2 | TRBD1 | NA | TRBV19 | TGTGCCAGTAGTACCCGGACAGGGGGCGGCTATGGCTACACCTTC | CASSTRTGGGYGYTF
TRBJ2-3 | NA | NA | TRBV11-3 | TGTGCCAGCAGCTTAGCTAGCACAGATACGCAGTATTTT | CASSLASTDTQYF